A selection of T cell receptor beta chains follows, all from one sample in a study of blood T cell repertoires in COVID-19. Assay: immunoSEQ multiplex PCR; the TCRdb copy retains only in-frame clones and omits some. Of approximately 61,000 clones detected, around 86% appear once; the ten largest clones hold roughly 15%. The sample was peripheral blood. The receptor set was obtained from a human donor in a cohort sampled during active COVID-19. Each CDR3 is given with its conserved first and last residue. The D gene is left open where the match is weak. Clone size is not always given. Where it is, it says once, few, many or a class for expanded clones.

j_gene: TRBJ2-5; abundance: .; v_gene: TRBV7-2; d_gene: TRBD2; CDR3aa: CASSRRTSFQETQYF; CDR3nt: TGTGCCAGCAGCCGCAGGACTAGCTTCCAAGAGACCCAGTACTTC
j_gene: TRBJ2-7; abundance: medium-sized; v_gene: TRBV27; d_gene: .; CDR3aa: CASSLISGNPYEQYF; CDR3nt: TGTGCCAGCAGTCTAATTTCAGGGAATCCCTACGAGCAGTACTTC
j_gene: TRBJ1-2; abundance: .; v_gene: TRBV15; d_gene: .; CDR3aa: CATSRVSGDGYTF; CDR3nt: TGTGCCACCAGCAGAGTATCGGGGGATGGCTACACCTTC
j_gene: TRBJ2-5; abundance: .; v_gene: TRBV11-3; d_gene: .; CDR3aa: CASSSQGAETQYF; CDR3nt: TGTGCCAGCAGCTCACAGGGAGCTGAGACCCAGTACTTC
j_gene: TRBJ1-4; abundance: .; v_gene: TRBV5-1; d_gene: .; CDR3aa: CASSLWSSAEKLFF; CDR3nt: TGCGCCAGCAGCTTGTGGAGCAGTGCTGAAAAACTGTTTTTT
j_gene: TRBJ1-1; abundance: .; v_gene: TRBV11-2; d_gene: TRBD1; CDR3aa: CASTLGQGIPEAFF; CDR3nt: TGTGCCAGCACTCTGGGACAGGGAATCCCTGAAGCTTTCTTT
j_gene: TRBJ2-7; abundance: few; v_gene: TRBV7-3; d_gene: .; CDR3aa: CASSLAASATYEQYF; CDR3nt: TGTGCCAGCAGCTTAGCGGCTAGCGCTACCTACGAGCAGTACTTC
j_gene: TRBJ2-7; abundance: .; v_gene: TRBV27; d_gene: TRBD2; CDR3aa: CASSSGLAGPSEQYF; CDR3nt: TGTGCCAGCAGTTCGGGACTAGCGGGGCCCTCCGAGCAGTACTTC
j_gene: TRBJ2-7; abundance: .; v_gene: TRBV4-3; d_gene: .; CDR3aa: CASSQSEVIVFHEQYF; CDR3nt: TGCGCCAGCAGCCAATCGGAGGTGATAGTATTCCACGAGCAGTACTTC
j_gene: TRBJ2-1; abundance: .; v_gene: TRBV9; d_gene: TRBD2; CDR3aa: CASSPRLARSSYNEQFF; CDR3nt: TGTGCCAGCAGCCCGCGACTAGCGAGAAGCTCCTACAATGAGCAGTTCTTC
j_gene: TRBJ2-1; abundance: .; v_gene: TRBV11-2; d_gene: TRBD2; CDR3aa: CASSSRSGRAFNEQFF; CDR3nt: TGTGCCAGCAGTTCGCGTAGCGGGAGGGCGTTCAATGAGCAGTTCTTC
j_gene: TRBJ2-5; abundance: .; v_gene: TRBV7-8; d_gene: TRBD2; CDR3aa: CASSLSPQAPGLATSGETQYF; CDR3nt: TGTGCCAGCAGCTTATCGCCACAGGCACCGGGACTAGCGACCTCGGGGGAGACCCAGTACTTC
j_gene: TRBJ1-5; abundance: .; v_gene: TRBV10-3; d_gene: TRBD1; CDR3aa: CAVCQGAGQPQHF; CDR3nt: TGTGCCGTATGCCAGGGGGCGGGTCAGCCCCAGCATTTT
j_gene: TRBJ2-2; abundance: .; v_gene: TRBV20-1; d_gene: .; CDR3aa: CSARVGGELFF; CDR3nt: TGCAGTGCTAGAGTCGGCGGGGAGCTGTTTTTT
j_gene: TRBJ2-7; abundance: .; v_gene: TRBV11-2; d_gene: .; CDR3aa: CASSRRQSYEQYF; CDR3nt: TGTGCCAGCAGCCGTCGACAGTCCTACGAGCAGTACTTC
j_gene: TRBJ2-3; abundance: .; v_gene: TRBV9; d_gene: TRBD2; CDR3aa: CASRSGNTDTQYF; CDR3nt: TGTGCCAGCAGGAGCGGGAACACAGATACGCAGTATTTT
j_gene: TRBJ1-2; abundance: .; v_gene: TRBV19; d_gene: .; CDR3aa: CASSIQGSDGYTF; CDR3nt: TGTGCCAGTAGTATACAGGGGTCGGATGGCTACACCTTC
j_gene: TRBJ2-7; abundance: .; v_gene: TRBV11-2; d_gene: .; CDR3aa: CASSLMALRSSYEQYF; CDR3nt: TGTGCCAGCAGCTTAATGGCCCTTCGCAGCTCCTACGAGCAGTACTTC
j_gene: TRBJ2-3; abundance: .; v_gene: TRBV27; d_gene: TRBD1; CDR3aa: CASSSRTGTSTDTQYF; CDR3nt: TGTGCCAGCAGTTCCCGGACAGGCACTAGCACAGATACGCAGTATTTT
j_gene: TRBJ1-1; abundance: .; v_gene: TRBV27; d_gene: TRBD1; CDR3aa: CASSLSSHRGLTEAFF; CDR3nt: TGTGCCAGCAGTTTATCTTCCCACAGGGGGCTGACTGAAGCTTTCTTT
j_gene: TRBJ2-7; abundance: .; v_gene: TRBV7-8; d_gene: .; CDR3aa: CASSPKSYFYEQYF; CDR3nt: TGTGCCAGCAGCCCCAAGTCGTACTTTTACGAGCAGTACTTC
j_gene: TRBJ2-1; abundance: .; v_gene: TRBV30; d_gene: .; CDR3aa: CAWSFGDNEQFF; CDR3nt: TGTGCCTGGAGTTTCGGGGATAATGAGCAGTTCTTC
j_gene: TRBJ2-1; abundance: .; v_gene: TRBV27; d_gene: TRBD2; CDR3aa: CASSLKGLAGGYYNEQFF; CDR3nt: TGTGCCAGCAGTTTAAAGGGACTAGCGGGAGGGTACTACAATGAGCAGTTCTTC
j_gene: TRBJ1-2; abundance: .; v_gene: TRBV28; d_gene: .; CDR3aa: CASSLGQNYGYTF; CDR3nt: TGTGCCAGCAGTTTAGGGCAGAACTATGGCTACACCTTC
j_gene: TRBJ1-6; abundance: once; v_gene: TRBV18; d_gene: .; CDR3aa: CASSIAGDSPLHF; CDR3nt: TGTGCCAGCTCAATCGCAGGGGACTCACCCCTCCACTTT
j_gene: TRBJ1-1; abundance: .; v_gene: TRBV4-1; d_gene: .; CDR3aa: CASSSQTGGTEAFF; CDR3nt: TGCGCCAGCAGCTCCCAAACGGGGGGCACTGAAGCTTTCTTT
j_gene: TRBJ2-7; abundance: .; v_gene: TRBV28; d_gene: TRBD1; CDR3aa: CASSSPLDRDYSYEQYF; CDR3nt: TGTGCCAGCAGTTCCCCGCTAGACAGGGATTACTCCTACGAGCAGTACTTC
j_gene: TRBJ1-5; abundance: .; v_gene: TRBV28; d_gene: TRBD1; CDR3aa: CASSSVTGKGNQPQHF; CDR3nt: TGTGCCAGCAGCTCAGTGACAGGGAAAGGCAATCAGCCCCAGCATTTT
j_gene: TRBJ1-1; abundance: .; v_gene: TRBV28; d_gene: .; CDR3aa: CASNFPPNTEAFF; CDR3nt: TGTGCCAGCAATTTTCCTCCGAACACTGAAGCTTTCTTT
j_gene: TRBJ2-5; abundance: .; v_gene: TRBV28; d_gene: .; CDR3aa: CASSPLRETQYF; CDR3nt: TGTGCCAGCAGTCCCCTGAGGGAGACCCAGTACTTC
j_gene: TRBJ1-1; abundance: .; v_gene: TRBV19; d_gene: TRBD1; CDR3aa: CASSRTGRSTEAFF; CDR3nt: TGTGCCAGTAGTCGGACAGGGCGGAGCACTGAAGCTTTCTTT
j_gene: TRBJ2-1; abundance: .; v_gene: TRBV4-2; d_gene: .; CDR3aa: CASSRTKGVGEQFF; CDR3nt: TGTGCCAGCAGCCGCACAAAGGGGGTAGGTGAGCAGTTCTTC
j_gene: TRBJ2-3; abundance: .; v_gene: TRBV27; d_gene: TRBD2; CDR3aa: CASSLRLAGGPADTQYF; CDR3nt: TGTGCCAGCAGTCTCCGACTAGCGGGAGGGCCCGCAGATACGCAGTATTTT
j_gene: TRBJ1-5; abundance: once; v_gene: TRBV6-2/TRBV6-3; d_gene: .; CDR3aa: CASSLQSLGQPQHF; CDR3nt: TGTGCCAGCAGTTTACAGAGCCTCGGTCAGCCCCAGCATTTT
j_gene: TRBJ2-1; abundance: .; v_gene: TRBV19; d_gene: TRBD2; CDR3aa: CASTPSGSYYNEQFF; CDR3nt: TGTGCCAGTACTCCTAGCGGGAGCTACTACAATGAGCAGTTCTTC
j_gene: TRBJ2-7; abundance: .; v_gene: TRBV28; d_gene: .; CDR3aa: CASPPSRGYNEQYF; CDR3nt: TGTGCCAGCCCCCCCTCCCGGGGGTACAACGAGCAGTACTTC
j_gene: TRBJ2-4; abundance: .; v_gene: TRBV4-1; d_gene: .; CDR3aa: CASSHPGTGTKRVAKNIQYF; CDR3nt: TGCGCCAGCAGCCACCCGGGTACAGGGACTAAAAGGGTAGCCAAAAACATTCAGTACTTC
j_gene: TRBJ1-2; abundance: .; v_gene: TRBV19; d_gene: .; CDR3aa: CASSIDRQYGYTF; CDR3nt: TGTGCCAGTAGTATAGATCGACAGTATGGCTACACCTTC
j_gene: TRBJ1-5; abundance: .; v_gene: TRBV10-3; d_gene: TRBD1; CDR3aa: CAISERQGAQPQHF; CDR3nt: TGTGCCATCAGTGAGCGGCAGGGGGCCCAGCCCCAGCATTTT
j_gene: TRBJ2-3; abundance: .; v_gene: TRBV11-1; d_gene: TRBD2; CDR3aa: CASRPNGRGLTDTQYF; CDR3nt: TGTGCCAGCAGACCGAACGGGAGGGGACTCACAGATACGCAGTATTTT
j_gene: TRBJ2-7; abundance: .; v_gene: TRBV5-8; d_gene: TRBD1; CDR3aa: CASSLKDRLYEQYF; CDR3nt: TGTGCCAGCAGCTTGAAGGACAGGTTGTACGAGCAGTACTTC
j_gene: TRBJ2-1; abundance: .; v_gene: TRBV5-8; d_gene: TRBD1; CDR3aa: CASGMFGQGAGREQFF; CDR3nt: TGTGCCAGCGGAATGTTCGGACAGGGGGCAGGACGGGAGCAGTTCTTC
j_gene: TRBJ2-3; abundance: .; v_gene: TRBV7-3; d_gene: .; CDR3aa: CASSLSEADTQYF; CDR3nt: TGTGCCAGCAGCTTAAGTGAGGCAGATACGCAGTATTTT
j_gene: TRBJ2-7; abundance: .; v_gene: TRBV10-2; d_gene: TRBD1; CDR3aa: CASGDSYEQYF; CDR3nt: TGCGCCAGCGGGGACAGCTACGAGCAGTACTTC
j_gene: TRBJ2-7; abundance: .; v_gene: TRBV7-9; d_gene: .; CDR3aa: CASRKSGQKSYEQYF; CDR3nt: TGTGCCAGCAGAAAAAGCGGACAGAAATCCTACGAGCAGTACTTC
j_gene: TRBJ2-1; abundance: .; v_gene: TRBV9; d_gene: .; CDR3aa: CASSALRGAGNNEQFF; CDR3nt: TGTGCCAGCAGCGCTCTCAGGGGTGCGGGTAACAATGAGCAGTTCTTC
j_gene: TRBJ2-7; abundance: .; v_gene: TRBV6-2/TRBV6-3; d_gene: TRBD1; CDR3aa: CASSYDPTGTGRYEQYF; CDR3nt: TGTGCCAGCAGTTACGACCCCACCGGGACAGGGAGGTACGAGCAGTACTTC
j_gene: TRBJ1-6; abundance: .; v_gene: TRBV3-1/TRBV3-2; d_gene: TRBD1; CDR3aa: CASSQEDRATSPLHF; CDR3nt: TGTGCCAGCAGCCAAGAGGACAGGGCCACTTCACCCCTCCACTTT
j_gene: TRBJ1-5; abundance: .; v_gene: TRBV28; d_gene: TRBD1; CDR3aa: CASSLIRGQGAGQPQHF; CDR3nt: TGTGCCAGCAGTTTAATTAGGGGACAGGGGGCCGGACAGCCCCAGCATTTT
j_gene: TRBJ2-5; abundance: .; v_gene: TRBV9; d_gene: .; CDR3aa: CASSVARAQETQYF; CDR3nt: TGTGCCAGCAGCGTAGCCAGGGCGCAAGAGACCCAGTACTTC
j_gene: TRBJ2-5; abundance: .; v_gene: TRBV7-9; d_gene: TRBD2; CDR3aa: CASSFGLAGTNQETQYF; CDR3nt: TGTGCCAGCAGCTTCGGACTAGCGGGGACGAACCAAGAGACCCAGTACTTC
j_gene: TRBJ1-4; abundance: .; v_gene: TRBV7-2; d_gene: .; CDR3aa: CASSPDNGYEKLFF; CDR3nt: TGTGCCAGCAGCCCCGACAACGGTTATGAAAAACTGTTTTTT
j_gene: TRBJ1-2; abundance: .; v_gene: TRBV7-6; d_gene: TRBD1; CDR3aa: CASSPSSAGTAYGYTF; CDR3nt: TGTGCCAGCAGCCCATCAAGCGCGGGGACAGCGTATGGCTACACCTTC
j_gene: TRBJ2-1; abundance: .; v_gene: TRBV5-1; d_gene: TRBD2; CDR3aa: CASSYGGLAGVNEQFF; CDR3nt: TGCGCCAGCAGCTACGGCGGACTAGCGGGAGTCAATGAGCAGTTCTTC
j_gene: TRBJ1-2; abundance: .; v_gene: TRBV27; d_gene: .; CDR3aa: CASRNMGGAGYTF; CDR3nt: TGTGCCAGCAGAAATATGGGGGGGGCTGGCTACACCTTC